This entry features one T cell receptor beta chain sequence. A junction boundary mismatches the germline segment, possibly from a read error. The sample is drawn from a study of OX40 agonist ivuxolimab in advanced cancers. Turning to the study itself: Patients took ivuxolimab, an agonistic anti-OX40 (CD134) antibody.

Clones were sequenced by immunoSEQ multiplex PCR, and TCRdb holds only the in-frame ones, with some missing. This repertoire shows about 93,000 clones, about 91% found once; its top ten account for 0.45% to 0.6%. The sequence came from an adult with an advanced solid tumor such as melanoma, head and neck, liver or kidney cancer. The sample here was CD4+ or CD8+ T cells sorted from blood, taken in a trial of the OX40 agonist ivuxolimab.

CDR3 nucleotides: TGTGCTAGCACGCCGGGACAGGGTGGCCAAGAGACCCAGTACTTC. Residues: CASTPGQGGQETQYF. V and J are TRBV7-7 and TRBJ2-5; 9 positions agree with TRBD1. The germline V gene has CDR1 SSHAT and CDR2 FNYEAQ (reference sequence). CDR3 length equals 15 residues.